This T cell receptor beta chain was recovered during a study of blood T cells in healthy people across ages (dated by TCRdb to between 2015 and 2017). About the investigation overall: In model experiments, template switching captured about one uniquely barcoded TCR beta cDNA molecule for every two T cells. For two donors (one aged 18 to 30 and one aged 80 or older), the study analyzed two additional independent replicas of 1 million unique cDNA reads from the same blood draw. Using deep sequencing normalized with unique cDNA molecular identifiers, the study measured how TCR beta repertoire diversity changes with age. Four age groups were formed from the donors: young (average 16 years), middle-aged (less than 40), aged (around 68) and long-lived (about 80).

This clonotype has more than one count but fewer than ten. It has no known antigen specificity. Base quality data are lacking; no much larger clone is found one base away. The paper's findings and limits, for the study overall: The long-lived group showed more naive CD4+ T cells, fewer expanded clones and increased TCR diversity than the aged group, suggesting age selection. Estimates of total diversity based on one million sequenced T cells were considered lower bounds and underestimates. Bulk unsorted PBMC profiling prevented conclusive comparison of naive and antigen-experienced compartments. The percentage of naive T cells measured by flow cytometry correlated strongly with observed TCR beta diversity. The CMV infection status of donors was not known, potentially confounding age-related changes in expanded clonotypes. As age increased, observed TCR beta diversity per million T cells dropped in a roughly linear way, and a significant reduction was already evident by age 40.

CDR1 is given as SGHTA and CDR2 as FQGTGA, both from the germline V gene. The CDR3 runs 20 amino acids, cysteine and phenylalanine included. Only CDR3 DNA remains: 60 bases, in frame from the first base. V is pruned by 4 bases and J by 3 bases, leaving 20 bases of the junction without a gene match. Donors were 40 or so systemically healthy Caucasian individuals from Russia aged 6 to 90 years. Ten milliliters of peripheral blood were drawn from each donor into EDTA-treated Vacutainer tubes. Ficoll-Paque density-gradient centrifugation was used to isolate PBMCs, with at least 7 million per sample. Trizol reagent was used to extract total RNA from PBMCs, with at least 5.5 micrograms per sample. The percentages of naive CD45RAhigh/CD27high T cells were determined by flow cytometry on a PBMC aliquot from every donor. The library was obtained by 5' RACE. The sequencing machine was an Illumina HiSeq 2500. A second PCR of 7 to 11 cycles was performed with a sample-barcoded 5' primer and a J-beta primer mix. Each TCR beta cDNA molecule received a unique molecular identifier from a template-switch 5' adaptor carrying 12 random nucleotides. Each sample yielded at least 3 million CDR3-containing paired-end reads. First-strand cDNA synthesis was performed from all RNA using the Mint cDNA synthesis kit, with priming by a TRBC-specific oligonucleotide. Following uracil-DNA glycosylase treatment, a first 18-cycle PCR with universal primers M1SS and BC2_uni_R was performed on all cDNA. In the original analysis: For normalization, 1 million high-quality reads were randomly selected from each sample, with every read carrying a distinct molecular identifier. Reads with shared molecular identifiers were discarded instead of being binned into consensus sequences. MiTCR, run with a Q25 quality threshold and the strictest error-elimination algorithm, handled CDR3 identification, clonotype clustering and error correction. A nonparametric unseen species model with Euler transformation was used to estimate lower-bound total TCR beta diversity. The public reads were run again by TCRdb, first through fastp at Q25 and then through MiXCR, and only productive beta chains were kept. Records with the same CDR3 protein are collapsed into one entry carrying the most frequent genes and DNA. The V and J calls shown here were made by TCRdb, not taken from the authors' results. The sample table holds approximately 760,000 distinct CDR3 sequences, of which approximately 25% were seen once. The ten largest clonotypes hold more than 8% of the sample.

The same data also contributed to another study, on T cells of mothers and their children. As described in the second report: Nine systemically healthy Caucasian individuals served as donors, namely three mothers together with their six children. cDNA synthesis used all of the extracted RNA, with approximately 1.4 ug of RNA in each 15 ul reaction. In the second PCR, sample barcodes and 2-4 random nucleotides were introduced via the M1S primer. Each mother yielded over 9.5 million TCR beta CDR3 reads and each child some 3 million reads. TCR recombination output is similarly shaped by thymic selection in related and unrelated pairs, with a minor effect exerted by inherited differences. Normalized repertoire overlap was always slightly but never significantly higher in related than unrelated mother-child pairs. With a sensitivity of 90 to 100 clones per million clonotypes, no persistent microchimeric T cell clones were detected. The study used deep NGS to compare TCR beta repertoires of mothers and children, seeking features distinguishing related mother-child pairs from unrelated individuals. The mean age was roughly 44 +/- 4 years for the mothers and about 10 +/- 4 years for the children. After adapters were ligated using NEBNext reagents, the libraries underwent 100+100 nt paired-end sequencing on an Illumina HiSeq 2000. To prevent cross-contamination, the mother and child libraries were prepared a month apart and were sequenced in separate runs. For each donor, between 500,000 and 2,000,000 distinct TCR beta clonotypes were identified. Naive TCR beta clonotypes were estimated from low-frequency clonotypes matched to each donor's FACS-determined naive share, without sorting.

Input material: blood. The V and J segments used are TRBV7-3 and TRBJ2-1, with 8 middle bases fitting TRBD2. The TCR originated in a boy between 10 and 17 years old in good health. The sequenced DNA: TGTGCCAGCAGCTCTACTAACGGGGGTAGTCTAGCGGGCCTCTACAATGAGCAGTTCTTC. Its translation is CASSSTNGGSLAGLYNEQFF.